Shown below are 20 T cell receptor beta chains from a single sample sequenced in a study of shared clonotypes between healthy human individuals (dated by TCRdb to the early 2020s). The library was produced with the immunoSEQ multiplex PCR assay. TCRdb provides this immuneACCESS table in a form limited to in-frame rearrangements. Some clones are lacking; in checked studies, under half of them reflect an unresolved V gene, and why the rest are absent is not known. For this sample there are roughly 1,500,000 clones; nearly 99% appear just once. Roughly 0.45% of the sample is taken by the ten largest. Sample: naive CD4+ T cells sorted from blood. The cell subset or site label here, explained by the study, means: CD45RA+ positively selected. The receptors here all came from a young man in good health.

The chain couples TRBV10-1 to TRBJ2-3, with D perhaps matching TRBD1 or TRBD2 (5 bases each). Germline lookup yields CDR1 WNHNN and CDR2 SYGVQD (reference sequence). With 3 bases removed from V and 0 bases from J, the gap between germline ends came to 7 bases. The CDR3 has 14 amino acids. CDR3 loop: CASSDWGSTDTQYF. CDR3 sequence (DNA): TGCGCCAGCAGTGACTGGGGGAGCACAGATACGCAGTATTTT.

Of note for this clone: This CDR3 is also generated by other DNA sequences in the sample. The CDR3 loop is CASTPNEKLFF. CDR3 nucleotide sequence: TGTGCCAGCACTCCCAATGAAAAACTGTTTTTT. The chain employs TRBV7-9 and TRBJ1-4; the D is unclear. CDR1 and CDR2 (germline): SEHNR, FQNEAQ (reference sequence). V gave up 7 bases and J gave up 5 bases, with 5 bases separating them. CDR3 size: 11 residues.

The V and J genes are TRBV30 and TRBJ2-3, with TRBD2 matching 15 bases. The trim removed 5 bases at V and 7 bases at J, leaving 7 bases unmatched. The CDR3 loop spans 15 amino acids. In germline, CDR1 is GTSNPN, CDR2 SVGIG (reference sequence). The CDR3 reads CAWATGLAGGNTQYF. CDR3 sequence (DNA): TGTGCCTGGGCGACGGGACTAGCGGGAGGAAATACGCAGTATTTT.

This sequence joins TRBV28 and TRBJ1-2, with 10 bases fitting TRBD1. The germline V gene has CDR1 MDHEN and CDR2 SYDVKM. The junction had 10 bases not matched to a gene; V was cut back by 6 bases and J by 3 bases. The CDR3 is 16 amino acids. The CDR3 region is CASSSPGTGEDYGYTF. In DNA form, the CDR3 reads TGTGCCAGCAGCTCTCCAGGGACAGGGGAAGACTATGGCTACACCTTC.

The chain combines TRBV10-2 with TRBJ2-7; 7 bases fit TRBD1. The assigned J gene may be wrong: the sequence end matches TRBJ2-5 better. This CDR3 has 15 residues. The V gene's germline CDR1 is WSHSY and CDR2 SAAADI. CDR3 loop: CASSEFVGGGETQYF. The CDR3 DNA sequence: TGCGCCAGCAGTGAATTCGTAGGGGGCGGGGAGACCCAGTACTTC.

The chain is built from TRBV19 and TRBJ1-4; TRBD1 is a possible D gene (6 bases). The CDR3 covers 16 residues. V lost 6 bases and J lost 4, with 18 bases in between. Germline CDR1 reads LNHDA; CDR2 reads SQIVND (reference sequence). This chain's CDR3 is CASSRAQQGNNEKLFF. CDR3 nucleotide sequence: TGTGCCAGTAGCAGAGCCCAGCAGGGGAATAATGAAAAACTGTTTTTT.

On this clone itself: This sample includes further DNA sequences coding for the same CDR3. The chain recombines TRBV5-1 with TRBJ2-2; 9 bases fit TRBD2. After removal of 1 base from V and 6 bases from J, the junction contained 4 bases not matched to a gene. The CDR3 is 15 residues long. Germline V gene data show CDR1 as SGHRS and CDR2 as YFSETQ. The CDR3 DNA reads as TGCGCCAGCAGCTTGTTGGCGGGAGGGCCCGGGGAGCTGTTTTTT. Translating it yields CASSLLAGGPGELFF.

V gene TRBV7-6 combines with J gene TRBJ2-3; possible D gene TRBD1, 6 bases. The CDR3 has 18 amino acids. Germline V CDR1 and CDR2: SGHVS, FNYEAQ. V shed 5 bases and J shed 0 bases, with 21 bases lying between them. In DNA, the CDR3 is TGTGCCAGCAGCCCGTACCGGGCGGGCAGGGGTAGCACAGATACGCAGTATTTT. Amino acid sequence: CASSPYRAGRGSTDTQYF.

This chain links TRBV7-6 with TRBJ2-1; D is uncertain. CDR3 size: 13 residues. V gave up 8 bases and J gave up 2 bases, with 10 bases separating them. Germline assignment: CDR1 SGHVS and CDR2 FNYEAQ. For the CDR3, the DNA is TGTGCCAGCGGGTCCTCGCCCTACAATGAGCAGTTCTTC. This encodes CASGSSPYNEQFF.

The chain joins TRBV5-6 to TRBJ1-4; D perhaps matches TRBD1 (5 bases). Germline lookup yields CDR1 SGHDT and CDR2 YYEEEE. This CDR3 is built from 15 residues. V was pared by 2 bases and J by 2 bases, with 10 bases between. CDR3 protein: CASSFYRTTNEKLFF. CDR3 nucleotide sequence: TGTGCCAGCAGCTTCTACAGGACGACTAATGAAAAACTGTTTTTT.

The chain links TRBV28 to TRBJ1-2; TRBD1 might be the D (6 bases). The CDR3 contains 12 residues. Trimming took 6 bases from V and 8 from J, leaving 13 bases between them. CDR1 and CDR2 from the germline V gene are MDHEN and SYDVKM. CDR3: CASRKGGYGYTF. The CDR3 DNA sequence: TGTGCCAGCAGAAAAGGGGGGTACGGCTACACCTTC.

The chain joins TRBV23-1 to TRBJ2-1; D call uncertain. TRBV23-1 qualifies as an ORF whose function is uncertain. The V end was cut by 0 bases, the J end by 6 bases, with 6 bases between. CDR3 length equals 13 residues. The DNA for the CDR3 is TGCGCCAGCAGTCAATCCATCGGCAATGAGCAGTTCTTC. Translating gives CASSQSIGNEQFF.

About this clone: Other DNA sequences from this sample encode an identical CDR3 as well. The V gene is TRBV5-1, the J gene TRBJ2-5; tentatively, D is TRBD1 (6 bases). Deletions cut 0 bases from V and 0 bases from J, with 9 bases between. There are 15 residues in the CDR3. Germline assignment: CDR1 SGHRS and CDR2 YFSETQ. The CDR3 reads CASSLGGTYQETQYF. The CDR3 DNA follows: TGCGCCAGCAGCTTGGGAGGGACATACCAAGAGACCCAGTACTTC.

About this clone: This sample also contains other DNA sequences that code for the same CDR3. The chain has TRBV9 and TRBJ2-1, with D perhaps matching TRBD2 (5 bases). Trimming removed 1 base from V and 0 bases from J, with 8 bases in between. The CDR3 sequence is 15 residues long. Germline-derived CDR1 and CDR2 are SGDLS and YYNGEE. CDR3 nucleotides: TGTGCCAGCAGCGTATCAGCGGTCTCCTACAATGAGCAGTTCTTC. Translating gives CASSVSAVSYNEQFF.

The chain recombines TRBV10-3 with TRBJ1-2; 9 nucleotides agree with TRBD1. Germline V gene lookup returns CDR1 ENHRY and CDR2 SYGVKD. Trimming took 1 base from V and 5 from J; bases not matched to a gene: 8. The CDR3 loop spans 16 amino acids. This CDR3 is CAISELRTGARYGYTF. The CDR3 region has the DNA TGTGCCATCAGTGAGTTGCGGACAGGGGCGAGGTATGGCTACACCTTC.

The chain joins TRBV2 to TRBJ2-5; no firm D call. Germline V CDR1 and CDR2: SNHLY, FYNNEI. V shed 1 base and J shed 5 bases, with 11 bases lying between them. The CDR3 is made up of 14 amino acids. This CDR3 reads CASSEGSAVETQYF. CDR3 bases: TGTGCCAGCAGTGAAGGGTCAGCCGTGGAGACCCAGTACTTC.

Concerning this clone: One end of the junction does not line up with germline, which may come from a read error. The genes are TRBV28 and TRBJ2-3, with 10 bases matching TRBD2. There are 17 residues in the CDR3. From germline, CDR1 is MDHEN and CDR2 SYDVKM. In nucleotides, the CDR3 is TGTGCCAGCAGTCTGCGGACTAGCGGAGACGGCACGGATACGCAGTATTTT. Translating it yields CASSLRTSGDGTDTQYF.

The chain combines TRBV9 with TRBJ1-2; D not certain. Deletions cut 0 bases from V and 8 bases from J, with 14 bases between. The germline V gene encodes CDR1 SGDLS and CDR2 YYNGEE. The CDR3 contains 14 residues. The CDR3 loop is CASSVDEGQGGYTF. The CDR3, as DNA: TGTGCCAGCAGCGTAGACGAGGGTCAAGGCGGCTACACCTTC.

The gene calls are TRBV18 and TRBJ1-1, with D unresolved. Trimming left V 7 bases short and J 0 bases short, with 6 bases between. Germline CDR1 is KGHSH and CDR2 is LQKENI. This CDR3 is built from 12 residues. CDR3 bases: TGTGCCAGCTTGAGAATGAACACTGAAGCTTTCTTT. Its translation: CASLRMNTEAFF. Drawing the rest from reference TRBV18 and TRBJ1-1, the complete variable domain is NAGVMQNPRHLVRRRGQEARLRCSPMKGHSHVYWYRQLPEEGLKFMVYLQKENIIDESGMPKERFSAEFPKEGPSILRIQQVVRGDSAAYFCASLRMNTEAFFGQGTRLTVV.

The chain joins TRBV4-1 to TRBJ2-5; D ambiguous. Germline CDR1 is MGHRA and CDR2 is YSYEKL. The CDR3 has 14 amino acids. Trimming removed 1 base from V and 5 bases from J, with 11 bases in between. CDR3 residues: CASSQVFSGETQYF. The DNA of the CDR3 is TGCGCCAGCAGCCAAGTGTTTAGTGGGGAGACCCAGTACTTC.